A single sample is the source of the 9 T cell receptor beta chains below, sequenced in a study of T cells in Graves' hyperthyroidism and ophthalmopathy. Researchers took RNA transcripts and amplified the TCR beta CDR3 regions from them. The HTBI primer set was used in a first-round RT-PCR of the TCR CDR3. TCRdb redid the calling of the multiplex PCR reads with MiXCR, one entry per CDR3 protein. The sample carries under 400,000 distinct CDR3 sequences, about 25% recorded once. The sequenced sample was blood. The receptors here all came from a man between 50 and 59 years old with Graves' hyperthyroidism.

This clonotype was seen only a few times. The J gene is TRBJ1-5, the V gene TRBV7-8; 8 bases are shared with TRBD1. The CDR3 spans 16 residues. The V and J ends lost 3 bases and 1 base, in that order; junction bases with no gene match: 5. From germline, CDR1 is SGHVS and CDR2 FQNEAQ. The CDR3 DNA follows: TGTGCCAGCAGCTTTGACAGGGGAGGGAGCAATCAGCCCCAGCATTTT. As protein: CASSFDRGGSNQPQHF.

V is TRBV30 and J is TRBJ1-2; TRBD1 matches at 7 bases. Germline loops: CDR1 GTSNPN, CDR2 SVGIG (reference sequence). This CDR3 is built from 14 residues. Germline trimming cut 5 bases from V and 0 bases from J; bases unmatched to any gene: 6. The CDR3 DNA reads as TGTGCCTGGTCCGGACAGGTCTCTAACTATGGCTACACCTTC. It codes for CAWSGQVSNYGYTF.

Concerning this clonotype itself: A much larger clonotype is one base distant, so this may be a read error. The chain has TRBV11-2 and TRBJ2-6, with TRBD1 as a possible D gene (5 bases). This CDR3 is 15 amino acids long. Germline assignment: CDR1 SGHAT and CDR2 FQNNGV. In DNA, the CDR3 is TGTGCCAGCAGCTTAGACAGAGCTGGGGCCAACTTCCTGACTTTC. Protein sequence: CASSLDRAGANFLTF. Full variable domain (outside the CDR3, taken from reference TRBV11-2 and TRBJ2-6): EAGVAQSPRYKIIEKRQSVAFWCNPISGHATLYWYQQILGQGPKLLIQFQNNGVVDDSQLPKDRFSAERLKGVDSTLKIQPAKLEDSAVYLCASSLDRAGANFLTFGAGSRLTVL.

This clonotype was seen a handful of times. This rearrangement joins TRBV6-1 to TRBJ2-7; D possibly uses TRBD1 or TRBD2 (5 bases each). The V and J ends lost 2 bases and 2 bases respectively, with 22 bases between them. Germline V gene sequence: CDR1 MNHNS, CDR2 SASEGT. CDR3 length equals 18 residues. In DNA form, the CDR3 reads TGTGCCAGCAGTGAAAAGAATCCGGGACCTGGGTCGGCCTACGAGCAGTACTTC. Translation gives CASSEKNPGPGSAYEQYF.

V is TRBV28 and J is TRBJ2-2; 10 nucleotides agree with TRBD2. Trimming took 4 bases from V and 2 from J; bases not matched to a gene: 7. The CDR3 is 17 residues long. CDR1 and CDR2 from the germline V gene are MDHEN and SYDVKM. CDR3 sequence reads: CASSSLQLAGNTGELFF. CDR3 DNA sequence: TGTGCCAGCAGTTCACTACAACTAGCGGGAAACACCGGGGAGCTGTTTTTT.

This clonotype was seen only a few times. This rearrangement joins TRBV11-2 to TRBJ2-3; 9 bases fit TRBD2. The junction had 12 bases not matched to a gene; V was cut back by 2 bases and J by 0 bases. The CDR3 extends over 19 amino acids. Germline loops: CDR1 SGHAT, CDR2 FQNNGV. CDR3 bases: TGTGCCAGCAGCTTAAAAGGGGGGGGGCTAGCGGGGAGCACAGATACGCAGTATTTT. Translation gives CASSLKGGGLAGSTDTQYF.

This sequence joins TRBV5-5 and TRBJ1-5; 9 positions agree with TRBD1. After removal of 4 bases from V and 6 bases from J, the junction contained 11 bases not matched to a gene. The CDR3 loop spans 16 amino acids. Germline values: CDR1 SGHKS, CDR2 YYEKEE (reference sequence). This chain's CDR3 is CASSPTLTGGGQPQHF. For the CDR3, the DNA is TGTGCCAGCAGCCCGACTTTAACAGGGGGCGGTCAGCCCCAGCATTTT.

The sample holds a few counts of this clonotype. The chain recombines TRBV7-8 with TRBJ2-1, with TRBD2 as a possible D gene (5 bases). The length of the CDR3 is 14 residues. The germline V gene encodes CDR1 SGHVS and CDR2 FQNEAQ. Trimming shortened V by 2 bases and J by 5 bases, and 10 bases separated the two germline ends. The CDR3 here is CASSLIPGDNEQFF. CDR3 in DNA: TGTGCCAGCAGCTTAATCCCCGGGGACAATGAGCAGTTCTTC. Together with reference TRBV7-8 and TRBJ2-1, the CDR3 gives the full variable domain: GAGVSQSPRYKVAKRGQDVALRCDPISGHVSLFWYQQALGQGPEFLTYFQNEAQLDKSGLPSDRFFAERPEGSVSTLKIQRTQQEDSAVYLCASSLIPGDNEQFFGPGTRLTVL.

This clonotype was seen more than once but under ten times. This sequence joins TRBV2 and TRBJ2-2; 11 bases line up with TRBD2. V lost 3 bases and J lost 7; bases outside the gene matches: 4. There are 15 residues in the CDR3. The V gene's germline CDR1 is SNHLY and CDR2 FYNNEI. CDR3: CASSDSGRAFGELFF. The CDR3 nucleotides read TGTGCCAGCAGTGATAGCGGGAGGGCCTTCGGGGAGCTGTTTTTT.